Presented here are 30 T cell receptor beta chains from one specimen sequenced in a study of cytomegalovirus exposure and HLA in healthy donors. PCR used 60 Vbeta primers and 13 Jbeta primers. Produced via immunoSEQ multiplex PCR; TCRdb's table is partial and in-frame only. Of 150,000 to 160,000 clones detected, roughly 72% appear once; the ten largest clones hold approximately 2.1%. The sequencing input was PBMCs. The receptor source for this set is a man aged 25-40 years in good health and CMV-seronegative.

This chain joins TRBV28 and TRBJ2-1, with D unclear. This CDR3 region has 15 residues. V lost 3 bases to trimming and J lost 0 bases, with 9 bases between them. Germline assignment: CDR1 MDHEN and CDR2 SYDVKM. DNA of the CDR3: TGTGCCAGCAGTTTCCGGTTGAGCTCCTACAATGAGCAGTTCTTC. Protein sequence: CASSFRLSSYNEQFF.

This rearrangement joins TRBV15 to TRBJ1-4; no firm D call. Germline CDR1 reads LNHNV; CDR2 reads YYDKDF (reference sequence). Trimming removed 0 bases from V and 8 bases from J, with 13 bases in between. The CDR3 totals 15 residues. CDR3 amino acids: CATSRDIGSGEKLFF. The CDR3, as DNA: TGTGCCACCAGCAGAGATATTGGCTCCGGGGAAAAACTGTTTTTT.

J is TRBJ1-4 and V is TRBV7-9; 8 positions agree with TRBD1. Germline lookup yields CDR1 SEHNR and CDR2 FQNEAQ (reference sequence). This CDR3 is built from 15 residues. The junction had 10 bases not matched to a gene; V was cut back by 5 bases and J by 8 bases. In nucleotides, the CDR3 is TGTGCCAGCAGCACACCGACAGGGGTGGGAGAAAAACTGTTTTTT. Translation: CASSTPTGVGEKLFF.

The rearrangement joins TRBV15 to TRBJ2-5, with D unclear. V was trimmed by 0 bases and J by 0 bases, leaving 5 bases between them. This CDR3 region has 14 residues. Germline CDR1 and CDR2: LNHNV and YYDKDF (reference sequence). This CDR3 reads CATSRENYQETQYF. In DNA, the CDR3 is TGTGCCACCAGCAGAGAGAACTACCAAGAGACCCAGTACTTC.

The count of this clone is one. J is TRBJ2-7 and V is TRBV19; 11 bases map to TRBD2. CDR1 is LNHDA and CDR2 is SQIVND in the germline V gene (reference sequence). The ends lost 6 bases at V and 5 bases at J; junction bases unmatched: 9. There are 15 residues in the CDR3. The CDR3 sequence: CASRDGLAGLDEQYF. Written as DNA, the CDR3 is TGTGCCAGTAGGGACGGACTAGCGGGTCTGGACGAGCAGTACTTC.

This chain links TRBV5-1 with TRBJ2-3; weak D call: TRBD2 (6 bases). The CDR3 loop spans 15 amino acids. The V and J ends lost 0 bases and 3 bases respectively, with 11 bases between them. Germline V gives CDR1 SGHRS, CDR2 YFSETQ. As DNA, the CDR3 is TGCGCCAGCAGCTTGGAGGCGGGGCGGACAGATACGCAGTATTTT. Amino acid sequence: CASSLEAGRTDTQYF.

CDR3 protein: CASSATGDRLSPLHF. The CDR3 DNA is TGTGCCAGCAGTGCCACCGGGGACAGACTGTCACCCCTCCACTTT. This sequence joins TRBV6-5 and TRBJ1-6, with 7 bases that match TRBD1. CDR3 length: 15 amino acids. V dropped 5 bases and J dropped 10; count of bases not matched to a gene: 11. From germline, CDR1 is MNHEY and CDR2 SVGAGI.

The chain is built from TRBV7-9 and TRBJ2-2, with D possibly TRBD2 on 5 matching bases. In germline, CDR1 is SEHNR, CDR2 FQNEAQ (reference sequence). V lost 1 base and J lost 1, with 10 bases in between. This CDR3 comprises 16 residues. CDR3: CASSLGPAVNTGELFF. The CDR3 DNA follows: TGTGCCAGCAGCTTAGGTCCAGCGGTGAACACCGGGGAGCTGTTTTTT.

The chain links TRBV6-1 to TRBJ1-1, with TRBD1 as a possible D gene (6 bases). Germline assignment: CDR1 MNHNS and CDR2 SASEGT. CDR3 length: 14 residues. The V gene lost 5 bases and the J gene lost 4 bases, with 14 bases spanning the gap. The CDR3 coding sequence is TGTGCCAGCAGTACAGGGTGGGGGAGCACTGAAGCTTTCTTT. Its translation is CASSTGWGSTEAFF.

The CDR3 bases are TGTGCCAGCTCACCCTGGCACACCCAAGAGACCCAGTACTTC. Residues: CASSPWHTQETQYF. V gene TRBV18 combines with J gene TRBJ2-5; D ambiguous. Trimming shortened V by 3 bases and J by 1 base, and 9 bases separated the two germline ends. The CDR3 has 14 residues. Germline CDR1 KGHSH, CDR2 LQKENI. The variable domain in full, completed from reference TRBV18 and TRBJ2-5, reads NAGVMQNPRHLVRRRGQEARLRCSPMKGHSHVYWYRQLPEEGLKFMVYLQKENIIDESGMPKERFSAEFPKEGPSILRIQQVVRGDSAAYFCASSPWHTQETQYFGPGTRLLVL.

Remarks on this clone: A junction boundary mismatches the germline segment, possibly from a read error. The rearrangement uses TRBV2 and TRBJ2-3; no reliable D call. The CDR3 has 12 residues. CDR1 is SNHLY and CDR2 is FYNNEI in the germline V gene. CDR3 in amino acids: CTSSDLRDTQYF. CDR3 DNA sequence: TGTACCAGCAGTGACCTCAGGGATACGCAGTATTTT.

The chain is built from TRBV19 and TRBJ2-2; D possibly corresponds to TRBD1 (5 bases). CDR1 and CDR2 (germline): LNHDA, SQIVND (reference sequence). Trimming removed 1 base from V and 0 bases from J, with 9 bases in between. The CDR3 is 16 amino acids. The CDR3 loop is CASSIAQVSNTGELFF. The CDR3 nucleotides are TGTGCCAGTAGTATAGCACAGGTCTCGAACACCGGGGAGCTGTTTTTT.

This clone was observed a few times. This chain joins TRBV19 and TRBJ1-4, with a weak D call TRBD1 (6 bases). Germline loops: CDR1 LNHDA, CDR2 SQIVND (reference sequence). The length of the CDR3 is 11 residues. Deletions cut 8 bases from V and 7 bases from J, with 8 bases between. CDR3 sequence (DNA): TGTGCCAGTGGGGGCTTTGAAAAACTGTTTTTT. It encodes CASGGFEKLFF.

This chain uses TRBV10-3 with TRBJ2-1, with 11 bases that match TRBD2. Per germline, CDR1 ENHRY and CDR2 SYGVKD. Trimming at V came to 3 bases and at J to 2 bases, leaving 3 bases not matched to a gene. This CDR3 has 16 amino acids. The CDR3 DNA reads TGTGCCATCAGTGAACCTAGCGGGGGGACCTACAATGAGCAGTTCTTC. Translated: CAISEPSGGTYNEQFF.

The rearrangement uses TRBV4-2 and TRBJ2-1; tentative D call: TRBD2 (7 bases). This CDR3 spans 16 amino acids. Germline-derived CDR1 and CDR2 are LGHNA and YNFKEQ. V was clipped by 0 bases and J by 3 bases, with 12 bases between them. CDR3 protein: CASSQEGRGGYNEQFF. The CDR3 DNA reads TGTGCCAGCAGCCAAGAAGGGAGGGGGGGCTACAATGAGCAGTTCTTC.

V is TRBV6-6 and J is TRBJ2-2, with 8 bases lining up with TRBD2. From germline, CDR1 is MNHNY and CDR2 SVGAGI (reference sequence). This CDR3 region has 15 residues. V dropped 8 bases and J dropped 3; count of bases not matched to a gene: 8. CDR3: CASHGRGADTGELFF. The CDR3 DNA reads TGTGCCAGCCATGGGCGGGGGGCGGACACCGGGGAGCTGTTTTTT.

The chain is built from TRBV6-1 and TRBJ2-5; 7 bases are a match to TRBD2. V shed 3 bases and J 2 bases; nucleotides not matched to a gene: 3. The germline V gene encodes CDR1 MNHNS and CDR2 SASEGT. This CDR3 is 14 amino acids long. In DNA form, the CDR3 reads TGTGCCAGCAGTGATGGCGGGGGTCAAGAGACCCAGTACTTC. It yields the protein CASSDGGGQETQYF.

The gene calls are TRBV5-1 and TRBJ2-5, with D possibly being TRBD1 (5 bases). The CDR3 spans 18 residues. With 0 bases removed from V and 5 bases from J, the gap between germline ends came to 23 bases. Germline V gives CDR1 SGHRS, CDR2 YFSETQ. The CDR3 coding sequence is TGCGCCAGCAGCTTGGGGCTTGATACGGCAGGGCTATGGGAGACCCAGTACTTC. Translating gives CASSLGLDTAGLWETQYF. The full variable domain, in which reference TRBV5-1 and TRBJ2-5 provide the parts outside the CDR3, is KAGVTQTPRYLIKTRGQQVTLSCSPISGHRSVSWYQQTPGQGLQFLFEYFSETQRNKGNFPGRFSGRQFSNSRSEMNVSTLELGDSALYLCASSLGLDTAGLWETQYFGPGTRLLVL.

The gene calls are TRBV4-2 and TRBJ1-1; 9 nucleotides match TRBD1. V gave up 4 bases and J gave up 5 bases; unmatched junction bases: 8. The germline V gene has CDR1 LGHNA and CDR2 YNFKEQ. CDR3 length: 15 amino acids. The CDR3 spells CASSLNRDRVTEAFF. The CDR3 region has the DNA TGTGCCAGCAGCCTCAACCGGGACAGGGTTACTGAAGCTTTCTTT.

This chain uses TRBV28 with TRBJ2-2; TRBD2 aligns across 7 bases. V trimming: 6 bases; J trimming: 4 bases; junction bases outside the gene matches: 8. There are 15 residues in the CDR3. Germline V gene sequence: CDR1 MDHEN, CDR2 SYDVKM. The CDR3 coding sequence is TGTGCCAGCAGGGGGACTACCTCGGGCACCGGGGAGCTGTTTTTT. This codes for CASRGTTSGTGELFF.

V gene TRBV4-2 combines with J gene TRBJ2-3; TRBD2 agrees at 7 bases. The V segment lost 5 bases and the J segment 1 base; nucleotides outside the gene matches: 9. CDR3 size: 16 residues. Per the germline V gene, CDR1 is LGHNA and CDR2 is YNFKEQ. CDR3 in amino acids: CASSWGGQERTDTQYF. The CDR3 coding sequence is TGTGCCAGCAGCTGGGGGGGTCAGGAACGCACAGATACGCAGTATTTT.

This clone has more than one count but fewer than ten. CDR3 DNA: TGTGCCAGCACCCAGACGGGGGGCCAGGCCGGGGAGCTGTTTTTT. It encodes CASTQTGGQAGELFF. V is TRBV9 and J is TRBJ2-2; maybe TRBD2 (7 bases). V lost 6 bases and J lost 6, with 18 bases in between. The CDR3 has 15 amino acids. Germline V lookup: CDR1 SGDLS, CDR2 YYNGEE. Based on the CDR3 plus reference TRBV9 and TRBJ2-2, the full variable domain is DSGVTQTPKHLITATGQRVTLRCSPRSGDLSVYWYQQSLDQGLQFLIQYYNGEERAKGNILERFSAQQFPDLHSELNLSSLELGDSALYFCASTQTGGQAGELFFGEGSRLTVL.

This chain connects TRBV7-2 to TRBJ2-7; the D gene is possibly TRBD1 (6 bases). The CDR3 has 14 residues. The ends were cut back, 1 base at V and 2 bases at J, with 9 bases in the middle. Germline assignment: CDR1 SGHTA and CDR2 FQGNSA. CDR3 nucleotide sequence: TGTGCCAGCAGCTTAGTAGGACAGACCTACGAGCAGTACTTC. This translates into CASSLVGQTYEQYF. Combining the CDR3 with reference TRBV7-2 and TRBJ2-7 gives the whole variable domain GAGVSQSPSNKVTEKGKDVELRCDPISGHTALYWYRQSLGQGLEFLIYFQGNSAPDKSGLPSDRFSAERTGGSVSTLTIQRTQQEDSAVYLCASSLVGQTYEQYFGPGTRLTVT.

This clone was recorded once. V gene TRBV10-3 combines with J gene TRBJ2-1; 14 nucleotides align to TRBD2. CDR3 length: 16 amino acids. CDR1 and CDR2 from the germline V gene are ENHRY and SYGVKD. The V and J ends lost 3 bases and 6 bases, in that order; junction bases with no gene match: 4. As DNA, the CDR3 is TGTGCCATCAGTGACCCGGGGACTAGCGGGAGCAATGAGCAGTTCTTC. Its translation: CAISDPGTSGSNEQFF.

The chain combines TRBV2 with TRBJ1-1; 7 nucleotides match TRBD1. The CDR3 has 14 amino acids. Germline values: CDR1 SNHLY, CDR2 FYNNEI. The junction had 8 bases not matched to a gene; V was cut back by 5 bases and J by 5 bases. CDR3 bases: TGTGCCAGCAGTCAACAGGGGTTGAGGACTGAAGCTTTCTTT. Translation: CASSQQGLRTEAFF.

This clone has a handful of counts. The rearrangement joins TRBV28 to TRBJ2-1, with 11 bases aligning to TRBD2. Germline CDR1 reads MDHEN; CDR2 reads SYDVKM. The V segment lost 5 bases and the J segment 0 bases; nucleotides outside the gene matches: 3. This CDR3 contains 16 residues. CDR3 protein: CASSSSGGASYNEQFF. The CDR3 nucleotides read TGTGCCAGCAGTAGTAGCGGGGGGGCCTCCTACAATGAGCAGTTCTTC.

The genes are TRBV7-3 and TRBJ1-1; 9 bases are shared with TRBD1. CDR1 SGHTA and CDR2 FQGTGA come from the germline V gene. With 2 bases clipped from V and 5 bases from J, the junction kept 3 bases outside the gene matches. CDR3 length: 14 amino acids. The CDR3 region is CASSLVGTGTEAFF. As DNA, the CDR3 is TGTGCCAGCAGCTTAGTCGGGACAGGGACTGAAGCTTTCTTT.

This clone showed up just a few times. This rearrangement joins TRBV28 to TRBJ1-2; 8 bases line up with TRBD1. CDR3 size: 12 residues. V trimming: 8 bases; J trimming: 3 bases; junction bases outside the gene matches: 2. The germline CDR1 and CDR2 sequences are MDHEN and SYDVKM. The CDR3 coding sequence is TGTGCCAGCGGGGGACAGGACTATGGCTACACCTTC. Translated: CASGGQDYGYTF.

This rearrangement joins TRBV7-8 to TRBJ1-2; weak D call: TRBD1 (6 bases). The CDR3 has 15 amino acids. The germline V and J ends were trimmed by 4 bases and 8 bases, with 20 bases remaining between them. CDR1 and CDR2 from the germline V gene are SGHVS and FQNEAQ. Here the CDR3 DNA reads TGTGCCAGCAGCTCAGAGGACAGCCCGGTTTGCGGCTACACCTTC. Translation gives CASSSEDSPVCGYTF.

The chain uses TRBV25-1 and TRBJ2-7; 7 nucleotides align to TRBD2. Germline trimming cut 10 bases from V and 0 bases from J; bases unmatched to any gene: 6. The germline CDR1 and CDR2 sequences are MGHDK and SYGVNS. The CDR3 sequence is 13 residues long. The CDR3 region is CATTGGSSYEQYF. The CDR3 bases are TGTGCCACCACGGGGGGTAGCTCCTACGAGCAGTACTTC.